The T cell receptor beta chain under discussion was sequenced for a study of Graves' ophthalmopathy and Graves' hyperthyroidism (dated by TCRdb to 2016 to 2019). About the investigation overall: A patient counted as having stable hyperthyroidism if there was no progression to ophthalmopathy within 18 months of follow-up. The study used TCR beta repertoire signatures to distinguish Graves' ophthalmopathy from Graves' hyperthyroidism and to predict progression to ophthalmopathy. In total, around 130 blood samples were TCR-sequenced: approximately 40 ophthalmopathy, some 75 hyperthyroidism and approximately 17 hyperthyroidism-to-ophthalmopathy patients. To explore V-J signatures that separate ophthalmopathy from hyperthyroidism, a discovery set of more than 95 patients was enrolled, consisting of roughly 45 with ophthalmopathy and 57 with stable hyperthyroidism. An independent validation cohort was composed of fewer than 20 hyperthyroidism patients and some 16 patients who later progressed from hyperthyroidism to ophthalmopathy. T-cell repertoires of thyroid tissue and blood were compared in several hyperthyroidism patients. Once sampling was done, hyperthyroidism patients were given methimazole at a starting dose of 30 mg daily, while ophthalmopathy patients were given high-dose intravenous methylprednisolone. Overall study results and their limits: Sample size was not predetermined statistically, and investigators were not blinded to group allocation. In validation, the model predicted ophthalmopathy progression with more than 55% sensitivity and 72.22% specificity; 12 predicted patients were CT-confirmed with GO in a median of around 6 months. Ophthalmopathy was separated from stable hyperthyroidism by the 13-signature model with around 88% sensitivity and about 81% specificity in cross-validation and with 80%/75% in the test set. Most of the expanded thyroid clonotypes with a frequency above 0.001 were also detected in blood, and it was suggested that the thyroid immune response may be reflected by blood repertoires.

Hyperthyroidism patients were newly diagnosed, with disease duration under 2 months, and aged 18 to 65 years. Patients with other autoimmune diseases, uncontrolled infections, pregnancy or lactation were excluded from the study. Diagnosis relied on clinical symptoms, serum thyroxine, TRAb, thyroid ultrasound and orbital computed tomography. Trizol reagent was used to extract the total RNA, and its quality was then checked on an Agilent 2100 Bioanalyzer. As concerns this clonotype: The specificity of this receptor is unknown. Within one base of it there is no much larger clone, and no base qualities were kept.

The germline V gene sets CDR1 to SGHVS and CDR2 to FQNEAQ. Counted from cysteine to phenylalanine, this CDR3 has 16 amino acids. Only the CDR3 portion is preserved as DNA: 48 bases, with reading frame beginning at the first base. Deletion took 5 bases off V and 1 base off J, with a span of 14 bases between the germline ends. TCR beta CDR3 regions were amplified from RNA transcripts for repertoire sequencing. The first round was an RT-PCR using HTBI primers with the Qiagen OneStep RT-PCR kit, and this first round was followed by a second-round multiplex PCR, then size selection and purification. Libraries were sequenced paired-end with 100 bp reads on an Illumina HiSeq2000. On the study's bioinformatics: Reads were processed with SOAPnuke, discarding reads with adapters, uncalled bases, mean Phred below 15, or no exact constant-primer or identifier match. High-quality paired reads were merged with COPE v1.2.5. Clonotypes were defined as unique nucleotide sequences and were aligned to IMGT TRB V, D and J references using MiTCR v1.1. The analysis was limited to V-J combinations with a frequency above 0.0001, which together covered 99.2% of repertoires. For each V-J combination, a TCR clonal expansion and chaos score was defined as F50 clonal expansion divided by the chaos observed in the TCRdist matrix. Welch's t-statistics and random forest were used to reduce the features to some 13 V-J combinations, which were then used as input to a naive Bayes classifier. The Morisita-Horn index was used to measure how similar the thyroid and blood repertoires were. The public reads were reprocessed in TCRdb via fastp at Q25 and MiXCR, keeping in-frame beta chains. Identical CDR3 proteins give one entry, which carries the most common genes and DNA. The V and J calls and clone size come from TCRdb's table, not from the authors' own analysis. A total of a few hundred thousand distinct CDR3 sequences appear in this sample, just under 40% of them only once. In total, the top ten clones hold about 4.2% of the sample.

Sequencing was performed on peripheral blood or thyroid tissue (not recorded which). The chain is encoded by TRBV7-8 joined to TRBJ2-2; the D segment could be TRBD1, given 6 matching bases. The receptor comes from an adult man with Graves' hyperthyroidism. The DNA sequence is as follows: TGTGCCAGCAGCCAAGACAAGACAGGGAACACCGGGGAGCTGTTTTTT. Translation gives CASSQDKTGNTGELFF.